This T cell receptor beta chain was recorded in a study of shared clonotypes between healthy human individuals. Across the whole study: Each donor contributed plates that comprised three CD4 naive, three CD4 memory, two CD8 naive and one CD8 memory. Findings and limits, study-wide: The authors expected sequencing depth to affect clonotype sharing among donors. Generation probabilities were higher for clonotypes shared across all four sorted-subset donors than for unshared ones.

Sequencing was performed with immunoSEQ multiplex PCR; in TCRdb, only in-frame clones are kept and a portion is missing. Seen here are 2.3 million or so clones, 85% to 95% observed once, and the top ten hold 0.3% to 0.4%. Concerning this clone itself: Its antigen is as yet unknown.

The CDR3 sequence is 13 residues long. Trimming took off 8 bases at V and 7 bases at J, with 15 bases between the two ends. Germline CDR1 is LNHDA and CDR2 is SQIVND (reference sequence). This receptor was taken from a man aged 18 to 29 in good health. Some clones in this sample may be carry-over from other donors' samples. The chain recombines TRBV19 with TRBJ2-1, with unresolved D. The sequenced material came from naive CD4+ T cells from PBMCs. Subset given: CD45RA+ positively selected. CDR3 sequence: CASVTNGGNEQFF. CDR3 coding DNA: TGTGCCAGTGTAACGAATGGTGGGAATGAGCAGTTCTTC.